These 24 T cell receptor beta chains came from one sample sequenced in a study of early T cells in non-severe SARS-CoV-2 infection. MiXCR was run by TCRdb on the 5' RACE reads, yielding one entry per CDR3 protein. The sample records under 70,000 distinct CDR3 sequences, about 7.7% being singletons. The sequencing used whole blood, collected at baseline. The source of these receptors is an adult who was a healthcare worker with PCR-confirmed SARS-CoV-2 infection or an uninfected control (not recorded which).

This clonotype was observed many times. The chain is built from TRBV29-1 and TRBJ2-5; the D gene is possibly TRBD1 (5 bases). V was pared by 4 bases and J by 1 base, with 7 bases between. The germline V gene has CDR1 SQVTM and CDR2 ANQGSEA. CDR3 length equals 12 residues. CDR3 DNA sequence: TGCAGCGTTGGACAGCTCCAAGAGACCCAGTACTTC. As protein: CSVGQLQETQYF.

The table lists this clonotype with a few counts. The V gene is TRBV4-1, the J gene TRBJ2-7; 7 positions match TRBD1. The CDR3 is made up of 12 amino acids. V shed 5 bases and J 4 bases; nucleotides not matched to a gene: 2. Germline V gene lookup returns CDR1 MGHRA and CDR2 YSYEKL. CDR3 residues: CASSNRGYEQYF. The CDR3 bases are TGCGCCAGCAGCAACAGGGGTTACGAGCAGTACTTC.

This clonotype was recorded a few times. Written as DNA, the CDR3 is TGCAGTGCTAGAGATACGGGAGTCGATGGGGCCAACGTCCTGACTTTC. This encodes CSARDTGVDGANVLTF. This chain links TRBV20-1 with TRBJ2-6; D is possibly TRBD2 (6 bases). The V gene lost 0 bases and the J gene lost 3 bases, with 12 bases spanning the gap. CDR1 and CDR2 (germline): DFQATT, SNEGSKA (reference sequence). The CDR3 length is 16 residues.

V and J are TRBV5-5 and TRBJ2-5; a possible D gene is TRBD1 (6 bases). Deletions cut 4 bases from V and 4 bases from J, with 11 bases between. Germline V gene lookup returns CDR1 SGHKS and CDR2 YYEKEE (reference sequence). The CDR3 runs 13 residues. CDR3 residues: CASSQRRGETQYF. CDR3 nucleotides: TGTGCCAGCAGCCAACGCAGGGGAGAGACCCAGTACTTC.

This clonotype was picked up many times. The rearrangement joins TRBV21-1 to TRBJ2-5. TRBV21-1 is listed as a pseudogene. This CDR3 comprises 12 residues. CDR3: CASSRPGETQYF. The CDR3, as DNA: TGTGCCAGCAGCCGACCTGGGGAGACCCAGTACTTC.

In its sample, this clonotype was seen many times. V usage is TRBV27 and J usage is TRBJ2-1; the D gene is possibly TRBD1 (5 bases). This CDR3 is 13 amino acids long. Trimming took off 5 bases at V and 6 bases at J, with 11 bases between the two ends. The V gene's germline CDR1 is MNHEY and CDR2 SMNVEV (reference sequence). CDR3 sequence: CASSRQGANEQFF. For the CDR3, the DNA is TGTGCCAGCAGTAGGCAGGGCGCCAATGAGCAGTTCTTC.

The chain has TRBV3-1 and TRBJ2-7; D tentatively reads TRBD1 or TRBD2 (7 bases each). The CDR3 extends over 17 amino acids. The germline V gene has CDR1 LGHDT and CDR2 YNNKEL (reference sequence). V shed 2 bases and J shed 0 bases, with 17 bases lying between them. Here the CDR3 reads CASSQKRDSQSSYEQYF. DNA of the CDR3: TGTGCCAGCAGCCAAAAGCGGGACAGTCAGAGCTCCTACGAGCAGTACTTC.

The rearrangement uses TRBV20-1 and TRBJ2-7; tentative D call: TRBD2 (6 bases). This CDR3 region has 15 residues. Germline-derived CDR1 and CDR2 are DFQATT and SNEGSKA (reference sequence). The V and J ends lost 4 bases and 5 bases respectively, with 21 bases between them. The CDR3 protein is CSANAAGGNPNEQYF. CDR3 bases: TGCAGTGCTAACGCCGCCGGCGGGAATCCCAACGAGCAGTACTTC.

A note on this clonotype: This sequence may be a read error, since a much larger clone differs from it by one base. The chain recombines TRBV7-9 with TRBJ1-4, with D perhaps matching TRBD1 (6 bases). Germline CDR1 reads SEHNR; CDR2 reads FQNEAQ (reference sequence). This CDR3 has 15 amino acids. This chain's CDR3 is CANSSPQDSNEKLFF. CDR3 bases: TGTGCCAACAGCTCCCCCCAGGACAGTAATGAAAAACTGTTTTTT. Based on the CDR3 plus reference TRBV7-9 and TRBJ1-4, the full variable domain is DTGVSQNPRHKITKRGQNVTFRCDPISEHNRLYWYRQTLGQGPEFLTYFQNEAQLEKSRLLSDRFSAERPKGSFSTLEIQRTEQGDSAMYLCANSSPQDSNEKLFFGSGTQLSVL.

In this sample, this clonotype turned up many times. CDR3 nucleotide sequence: TGTGCCAGCAGTTTAGAGACAGGAAGGAAAGATACGCAGTATTTT. The encoded protein is CASSLETGRKDTQYF. The J gene is TRBJ2-3, the V gene TRBV12-3 or TRBV12-4; D is possibly TRBD1 (6 bases). The CDR3 sequence is 15 residues long. V was pared by 1 base and J by 5 bases, with 13 bases between.

This clonotype was detected a few times. The chain is built from TRBV18 and TRBJ2-1; 12 bases align to TRBD2. CDR3 length equals 18 residues. Per the germline V gene, CDR1 is KGHSH and CDR2 is LQKENI. Germline trimming cut 3 bases from V and 2 bases from J; bases unmatched to any gene: 8. The CDR3 bases are TGTGCCAGCTCACCGCGACTAGCGGGAGATTCGGCCTACAATGAGCAGTTCTTC. Translated: CASSPRLAGDSAYNEQFF.

V usage is TRBV2 and J usage is TRBJ2-3; 10 positions match TRBD2. CDR3 length: 15 amino acids. V lost 7 bases and J lost 4; bases outside the gene matches: 8. Germline CDR1 is SNHLY and CDR2 is FYNNEI. CDR3 amino acids: CASTPSGGRADTQYF. The CDR3 DNA reads TGTGCCAGCACGCCTAGCGGGGGACGTGCAGATACGCAGTATTTT.

There are many counts of this clonotype. This chain links TRBV10-1 with TRBJ2-1; perhaps TRBD2 as D (5 bases). With 7 bases removed from V and 0 bases from J, the gap between germline ends came to 10 bases. The germline V gene has CDR1 WNHNN and CDR2 SYGVQD (reference sequence). The CDR3 runs 14 residues. The CDR3 spells CASITADSYNEQFF. The CDR3 DNA reads TGCGCCAGCATAACAGCGGACTCCTACAATGAGCAGTTCTTC.

This clonotype was seen many times. The chain has TRBV7-2 and TRBJ2-3; the match to TRBD2 covers 11 bases. The V gene's germline CDR1 is SGHTA and CDR2 FQGNSA. The V and J ends lost 0 bases and 6 bases, in that order; junction bases with no gene match: 8. CDR3 size: 17 residues. The CDR3 is CASSLAVAGGGRDTQYF. DNA of the CDR3: TGTGCCAGCAGCTTAGCGGTAGCGGGAGGGGGCAGGGATACGCAGTATTTT.

This clonotype was seen a few times. The chain combines TRBV4-1 with TRBJ2-1; D may match TRBD1 or TRBD2 (5 bases each). Trimming removed 4 bases at V and 8 bases at J, with 18 bases between. This CDR3 spans 15 amino acids. Germline lookup yields CDR1 MGHRA and CDR2 YSYEKL. The CDR3 here is CASSLRGTGTHEQFF. CDR3 nucleotides: TGCGCCAGCAGCCTGAGGGGTACGGGAACCCATGAGCAGTTCTTC.

This clonotype was observed a few times. This chain uses TRBV4-1 with TRBJ2-3; TRBD1 agrees at 7 bases. Looked up from germline, CDR1 is MGHRA and CDR2 is YSYEKL. The CDR3 covers 18 residues. V gave up 1 base and J gave up 0 bases; unmatched junction bases: 10. The CDR3 DNA is TGCGCCAGCAGCCAAGGGCTGGATGGCAGGGGGAGCACAGATACGCAGTATTTT. Its translation is CASSQGLDGRGSTDTQYF.

This clonotype was detected only a few times. The chain joins TRBV30 to TRBJ2-1; the match to TRBD1 covers 10 bases. CDR1 and CDR2 (germline): GTSNPN, SVGIG (reference sequence). The CDR3 is 21 amino acids. The ends lost 1 base at V and 0 bases at J; junction bases unmatched: 18. CDR3 bases: TGTGCCTGGAGTGCACCGGTTCCGACAGGGGGCTATACGAGCTCCTACAATGAGCAGTTCTTC. Its translation: CAWSAPVPTGGYTSSYNEQFF.

The V gene is TRBV18, the J gene TRBJ1-2; TRBD1 aligns across 7 bases. After removal of 0 bases from V and 3 bases from J, the junction contained 10 bases not matched to a gene. This CDR3 comprises 17 residues. Germline CDR1 reads KGHSH; CDR2 reads LQKENI. Written as DNA, the CDR3 is TGTGCCAGCTCACCACCTTTACCGGGACAGACTGACTATGGCTACACCTTC. Translating gives CASSPPLPGQTDYGYTF.

The J gene is TRBJ2-5, the V gene TRBV7-2; maybe TRBD1 (6 bases). Germline V gene sequence: CDR1 SGHTA, CDR2 FQGNSA. The CDR3 runs to 13 residues. The V gene lost 3 bases and the J gene lost 3 bases, with 8 bases spanning the gap. CDR3 DNA sequence: TGTGCCAGCAGCTTTGCAGGGGAAGAGACCCAGTACTTC. Residues: CASSFAGEETQYF.

This clonotype has only a few counts. The germline gene is not matched at one end of the junction; a read error may be the cause. The V gene is TRBV11-2, the J gene TRBJ2-4, with a possible D match to TRBD2 (5 bases). Germline CDR1 reads SGHAT; CDR2 reads FQNNGV. This CDR3 is 11 amino acids long. CDR3 sequence: CASSLDGGPIF. The CDR3 DNA is TGTGCCAGCAGCTTGGATGGCGGGCCCATCTTC.

In this sample, this clonotype turned up a few times. The junction does not match germline at one end; this may be a read error. The CDR3 nucleotides read TGTGCTAGCAGCCCCGGGACGCTTCAAGAGACCCAGTACTTC. Protein product: CASSPGTLQETQYF. V and J are TRBV7-7 and TRBJ2-5; TRBD1 or TRBD2 may be the D gene (5 bases each). The CDR3 totals 14 residues. In germline, CDR1 is SSHAT, CDR2 FNYEAQ (reference sequence).

The rearrangement uses TRBV28 and TRBJ2-5; D not resolved. This CDR3 is built from 15 residues. Germline V lookup: CDR1 MDHEN, CDR2 SYDVKM. With 2 bases removed from V and 1 base from J, the gap between germline ends came to 11 bases. The CDR3 reads CASSLVADPQETQYF. The CDR3 nucleotides are TGTGCCAGCAGTTTAGTTGCGGACCCCCAAGAGACCCAGTACTTC.

This sequence joins TRBV5-1 and TRBJ2-2; TRBD2 aligns across 7 bases. The CDR3 totals 14 residues. Germline values: CDR1 SGHRS, CDR2 YFSETQ. The V and J ends lost 4 bases and 5 bases, in that order; junction bases with no gene match: 5. CDR3 in DNA: TGCGCCAGCAGCACCAAAGCGGGGACCGGGGAGCTGTTTTTT. This gives the protein CASSTKAGTGELFF.

The chain recombines TRBV11-2 with TRBJ2-3; 9 positions agree with TRBD2. Germline V gene lookup returns CDR1 SGHAT and CDR2 FQNNGV. The trim removed 5 bases at V and 2 bases at J, leaving 5 bases unmatched. The CDR3 extends over 15 amino acids. As DNA, the CDR3 is TGTGCCAGCAGCATTCTAGCGGGACCCACAGATACGCAGTATTTT. This gives the protein CASSILAGPTDTQYF.